Below are 22 T cell receptor beta chains sequenced from a single sample in a study of T cell changes during pregnancy in multiple sclerosis. Here immunoSEQ multiplex PCR was the method, and the copy in TCRdb shows in-frame clones only, minus some. The sample lists roughly 62,000 clones; 80% to 90% were seen once. The sample consisted of peripheral blood, taken in the first trimester of pregnancy. The receptors shown here come from a female donor with multiple sclerosis, enrolled in a pregnancy study.

The V and J genes are TRBV18 and TRBJ2-5; possibly TRBD1 for D (5 bases). The CDR3 totals 14 residues. From germline, CDR1 is KGHSH and CDR2 LQKENI. The germline V and J ends were trimmed by 6 bases and 4 bases, with 15 bases remaining between them. The CDR3: CASSLTVQGETQYF. DNA for the CDR3: TGTGCCAGCTCTCTCACAGTTCAGGGAGAGACCCAGTACTTC.

The J gene is TRBJ2-3, the V gene TRBV9; perhaps TRBD2 as D (5 bases). CDR3 length equals 17 residues. The V gene's germline CDR1 is SGDLS and CDR2 YYNGEE. Trimming left V 3 bases short and J 0 bases short, with 17 bases between. In DNA, the CDR3 is TGTGCCAGCAGCGCCCGTGGAGGCGGGTTGAGCACAGATACGCAGTATTTT. Protein: CASSARGGGLSTDTQYF.

This chain links TRBV7-2 with TRBJ2-7; D might be TRBD2 (6 bases). V lost 1 base, J lost 0 bases, and 13 bases lay in between. CDR1 and CDR2 from the germline V gene are SGHTA and FQGNSA. The CDR3 consists of 16 residues. CDR3 in DNA: TGTGCCAGCAGCTTAGTGGGTAGCGGAAACTCCTACGAGCAGTACTTC. Amino acid sequence: CASSLVGSGNSYEQYF. Looking up the rest from reference TRBV7-2 and TRBJ2-7 gives the full variable domain: GAGVSQSPSNKVTEKGKDVELRCDPISGHTALYWYRQSLGQGLEFLIYFQGNSAPDKSGLPSDRFSAERTGGSVSTLTIQRTQQEDSAVYLCASSLVGSGNSYEQYFGPGTRLTVT.

The J gene is TRBJ2-1, the V gene TRBV5-4, with D perhaps TRBD2 (5 bases). Per germline, CDR1 SGHNT and CDR2 YYREEE (reference sequence). Trimming removed 3 bases from V and 9 bases from J, with 10 bases in between. The CDR3 is made up of 12 amino acids. The chain's CDR3 is CASSWTDSEQFF. The CDR3 DNA sequence: TGTGCCAGCAGCTGGACTGACTCTGAGCAGTTCTTC. Full variable domain (remainder filled in from reference TRBV5-4 and TRBJ2-1): ETGVTQSPTHLIKTRGQQVTLRCSSQSGHNTVSWYQQALGQGPQFIFQYYREEENGRGNFPPRFSGLQFPNYSSELNVNALELDDSALYLCASSWTDSEQFFGPGTRLTVL.

J is TRBJ2-2 and V is TRBV23-1; 7 nucleotides agree with TRBD1. TRBV23-1 is sorted into the ORF group, with uncertain function. CDR3 size: 16 residues. With V trimmed by 0 bases and J by 3 bases, 4 bases remained unmatched. CDR3 loop: CASSQSNRGDTGELFF. CDR3 nucleotides: TGCGCCAGCAGTCAATCGAACAGGGGAGACACCGGGGAGCTGTTTTTT.

The chain employs TRBV19 and TRBJ2-3; TRBD1 is a possible D gene (5 bases). The length of the CDR3 is 13 residues. Germline V CDR1 and CDR2: LNHDA, SQIVND (reference sequence). V gave up 3 bases and J gave up 4 bases, with 8 bases separating them. The CDR3 DNA follows: TGTGCCAGTAGTATCCAGGGTGCAGATACGCAGTATTTT. This translates into CASSIQGADTQYF.

The chain uses TRBV2 and TRBJ1-4, with D tentatively TRBD1 (5 bases). V lost 6 bases and J 4 bases, leaving 15 bases between the germline ends. The CDR3 has 15 residues. Germline V gene lookup returns CDR1 SNHLY and CDR2 FYNNEI. The CDR3 bases are TGTGCCAGCAGCGAAAAAGGAGGGGTTAATGAAAAACTGTTTTTT. Amino acid sequence: CASSEKGGVNEKLFF.

This chain links TRBV25-1 with TRBJ2-5, with D possibly matching TRBD2 (6 bases). The CDR3 spans 15 residues. In germline, CDR1 is MGHDK, CDR2 SYGVNS. Trimming cost V 10 bases and J 5 bases, with 23 bases left between them. The CDR3 is CATETSSGSWETQYF. CDR3 nucleotide sequence: TGTGCCACGGAAACTAGCTCAGGGTCCTGGGAGACCCAGTACTTC. Variable domain in full (rest from reference TRBV25-1 and TRBJ2-5): EADIYQTPRYLVIGTGKKITLECSQTMGHDKMYWYQQDPGMELHLIHYSYGVNSTEKGDLSSESTVSRIRTEHFPLTLESARPSHTSQYLCATETSSGSWETQYFGPGTRLLVL.

The chain couples TRBV6-1 to TRBJ1-3, with 9 bases aligning to TRBD1. Germline V gene sequence: CDR1 MNHNS, CDR2 SASEGT. The ends lost 3 bases at V and 6 bases at J; junction bases unmatched: 6. The CDR3 length is 15 residues. The CDR3 protein is CASSDAGQGLNTIYF. The CDR3 DNA is TGTGCCAGCAGTGACGCCGGACAGGGGTTAAACACCATATATTTT.

V gene TRBV5-1 combines with J gene TRBJ2-5; 9 positions agree with TRBD1. The CDR3 sequence is 15 residues long. Germline loops: CDR1 SGHRS, CDR2 YFSETQ. With V trimmed by 7 bases and J by 4 bases, 11 bases remained unmatched. The CDR3 nucleotides are TGCGCCAGCGCCCGCGGGACAGGGATGGCAGAGACCCAGTACTTC. This translates into CASARGTGMAETQYF.

In this sample, this clone turned up once. The rearrangement joins TRBV7-2 to TRBJ2-4, with a possible D match to TRBD1 (5 bases). The CDR3 extends over 15 amino acids. Germline V lookup: CDR1 SGHTA, CDR2 FQGNSA. V was cut by 1 base and J by 2 bases, with 9 bases left in between. As DNA, the CDR3 is TGTGCCAGCAGCTTAGTAGGGGTAACCAAAAACATTCAGTACTTC. As protein: CASSLVGVTKNIQYF.

The chain employs TRBV7-2 and TRBJ2-3; possibly TRBD2 for D (5 bases). V lost 1 base and J lost 4, with 18 bases in between. Germline V gene lookup returns CDR1 SGHTA and CDR2 FQGNSA. CDR3 length: 17 amino acids. DNA of the CDR3: TGTGCCAGCAGCTTAGAGGTCGGCCTAGCTGTGGCAGATACGCAGTATTTT. As protein: CASSLEVGLAVADTQYF.

The chain has TRBV5-1 and TRBJ2-7; TRBD2 matches at 8 bases. Per germline, CDR1 SGHRS and CDR2 YFSETQ. This CDR3 is built from 16 residues. J was trimmed by 1 base and V by 5 bases; bases with no gene match: 11. CDR3 in DNA: TGCGCCAGCAGTGTACTAGCGGATAGTACTTCCTACGAGCAGTACTTC. This encodes CASSVLADSTSYEQYF.

The chain joins TRBV6-6 to TRBJ1-1; 8 nucleotides match TRBD1. CDR1 and CDR2 from the germline V gene are MNHNY and SVGAGI (reference sequence). CDR3 length: 12 residues. V gave up 4 bases and J gave up 9 bases; unmatched junction bases: 4. The CDR3 is CASSSPGGQAFF. CDR3 DNA sequence: TGTGCCAGCAGTTCCCCAGGGGGCCAAGCTTTCTTT.

The V call is TRBV5-1, the J call TRBJ1-1; D call uncertain. The CDR3 spans 17 residues. Trimming took off 0 bases at V and 4 bases at J, with 19 bases between the two ends. Germline V CDR1 and CDR2: SGHRS, YFSETQ. The CDR3 here is CASSLVGSVVGGTEAFF. The CDR3 DNA follows: TGCGCCAGCAGCTTGGTGGGGTCAGTGGTTGGAGGCACTGAAGCTTTCTTT.

The rearrangement links TRBV5-1 to TRBJ2-1, with D tentatively TRBD1 (6 bases). CDR1 is SGHRS and CDR2 is YFSETQ in the germline V gene. V dropped 0 bases and J dropped 2 bases, with 12 bases sitting between them. The CDR3 has 16 amino acids. DNA for the CDR3: TGCGCCAGCAGCTTGGCCTCAGGGGACCCCTACAATGAGCAGTTCTTC. This translates into CASSLASGDPYNEQFF.

The DNA of the CDR3 is TGTGCCAGCAGAACAGGGGGTAGAATTGAAGCTTTCTTT. This translates into CASRTGGRIEAFF. The V gene is TRBV25-1, the J gene TRBJ1-1, with TRBD1 matching 8 bases. The length of the CDR3 is 13 residues. The trim removed 6 bases at V and 7 bases at J, leaving 7 bases unmatched. Germline V gives CDR1 MGHDK, CDR2 SYGVNS.

The chain employs TRBV30 and TRBJ1-5; D remains unclear. The CDR3 sequence is 16 residues long. Germline values: CDR1 GTSNPN, CDR2 SVGIG (reference sequence). Between the trimmed V and J ends, which lost 0 bases and 2 bases, there was a span of 14 bases. CDR3: CAWSVGMGGGNQPQHF. CDR3 nucleotide sequence: TGTGCCTGGAGTGTGGGAATGGGAGGTGGCAATCAGCCCCAGCATTTT. Together with reference TRBV30 and TRBJ1-5, the CDR3 gives the full variable domain: SQTIHQWPATLVQPVGSPLSLECTVEGTSNPNLYWYRQAAGRGLQLLFYSVGIGQISSEVPQNLSASRPQDRQFILSSKKLLLSDSGFYLCAWSVGMGGGNQPQHFGDGTRLSIL.

The J gene is TRBJ2-3, the V gene TRBV7-9; 7 bases align to TRBD1. Unmatched junction bases numbered 7, after V lost 5 bases and J lost 2 bases. Germline CDR1 SEHNR, CDR2 FQNEAQ (reference sequence). CDR3 size: 15 residues. The CDR3 loop is CASSLRQGPTDTQYF. CDR3 DNA: TGTGCCAGCAGCCTTCGACAGGGCCCCACAGATACGCAGTATTTT.

This chain joins TRBV27 and TRBJ2-3; D is uncertain. Trimming cost V 1 base and J 0 bases, with 17 bases left between them. CDR3 length equals 18 residues. From germline, CDR1 is MNHEY and CDR2 SMNVEV (reference sequence). CDR3 sequence: CASSLYPVILFSTDTQYF. The CDR3 DNA sequence: TGTGCCAGCAGTTTATACCCAGTCATCTTATTTAGCACAGATACGCAGTATTTT.

V is TRBV7-2 and J is TRBJ1-2; TRBD1 is a possible D gene (5 bases). Trimming took off 2 bases at V and 6 bases at J, with 13 bases between the two ends. Per germline, CDR1 SGHTA and CDR2 FQGNSA. CDR3 size: 14 residues. The CDR3 coding sequence is TGTGCCAGCAGCTTATTCTCAGGGAATCATGGCTACACCTTC. This encodes CASSLFSGNHGYTF.

The chain has TRBV11-2 and TRBJ2-5, with D possibly TRBD1 on 6 matching bases. CDR3 length: 13 amino acids. With 8 bases removed from V and 6 bases from J, the gap between germline ends came to 16 bases. Per the germline V gene, CDR1 is SGHAT and CDR2 is FQNNGV. The CDR3 DNA is TGTGCCAGCGGGGGCGCATCCTCGAAGACCCAGTACTTC. It codes for CASGGASSKTQYF.